This paragraph reports one TCR beta chain. This clone's antigen is unknown. No base qualities exist here, and no much larger clone lies one base off it. Patients with autoimmune disease history or receiving systemic immunosuppression were excluded from the trial. In every dose cohort, peripheral blood was drawn for TCR sequencing at baseline, cycle 4 day 1, and cycle 7 day 1. The samples were drawn from a first-in-human, open-label, multicenter phase I dose-escalation trial of ivuxolimab. Adults with locally advanced or metastatic melanoma, renal cell, hepatocellular, or head and neck squamous cell carcinoma were enrolled in the trial. Before TCR sequencing, CD4+ and CD8+ T cells were separately sorted from peripheral blood. For sequencing of the TCRbeta CDR3 region, genomic DNA was extracted from the sorted cells. The immunoSEQ Assay was used for sequencing of TCRbeta CDR3 regions. TCRdb's version of the immuneACCESS table is confined to in-frame rearrangements and falls short of the full clone set. An unresolved V gene accounts for under half of the shortfall where checked; the remainder is of unknown origin. The sample data list under 55,000 clones, and roughly 90% of these were observed just once. Roughly a sixth of the sample goes to the ten largest clones.

The data originate from a study of OX40 agonist ivuxolimab in advanced cancers. A note on the overall study: Ivuxolimab, which targeted the costimulatory receptor OX40 (CD134), was an agonistic, fully human IgG2 monoclonal antibody. Intravenous ivuxolimab was administered to patients every 2 weeks at six dose levels: 0.01, 0.1, 0.3, 1.5, 3 and 10 mg/kg. Among the approximately 50 dose-escalation patients, some 20 had hepatocellular carcinoma, roughly 15 melanoma, 9 renal cell carcinoma and 9 head and neck cancer. In the dose-escalation cohort, 82.7% of patients were male, and the mean age was about 55 years, with a range of roughly 20 to 80. Patients were allowed to have had prior anti-PD-1, anti-PD-L1 or anti-CTLA-4 therapy, and 40% of the dose-escalation patients had been treated with checkpoint inhibitors. Partial responses were achieved by three dose-escalation patients, of whom one had hepatocellular carcinoma and two had cutaneous melanoma. Peripheral TCRbeta sequencing was intended to test whether TCR sequence diversity was altered and clonal T-cell expansion was caused by ivuxolimab. The paper covers the monotherapy dose-escalation part of the phase I ivuxolimab trial, which included N of about 50 patients.

CDR1 and CDR2 were assigned from the germline V gene as SGHTS and YDEGEE. The CDR3 sequence holds 15 residues, the cysteine and phenylalanine included. The retained sequence is limited to the CDR3, 45 bases, with the frame set at the first base. V is pruned by 1 base and J by 3 bases, leaving 3 bases of the junction without a gene match. Study-wide findings and limitations: Partial responders in the 0.1-3.0 mg/kg groups had among the lowest normalized peripheral clonal expansion, especially among CD8+ T cells. Clonal expansion of both CD4+ and CD8+ blood T cells was observed from baseline to week 6 at doses 0.1 to 3.0 mg/kg. On average, CD8+ T cells showed more expanded clones than CD4+ T cells after ivuxolimab. Antigen specificity was not determined for the clonally expanded peripheral T cells. Low levels of normalized T-cell clonal expansion were also seen in some nonresponding patients.

Rearrangement joined TRBV5-8 to TRBJ1-5; 8 central bases correspond to TRBD1. The sample in question was CD4+ or CD8+ T cells sorted from blood, obtained in a trial of the OX40 agonist ivuxolimab. This receptor was identified in an adult with an advanced solid tumor such as melanoma, head and neck, liver or kidney cancer. The CDR3 here reads CASSLYRGFNQPQHF. The DNA sequence follows: TGTGCCAGCAGCTTGTACAGGGGGTTCAATCAGCCCCAGCATTTT.